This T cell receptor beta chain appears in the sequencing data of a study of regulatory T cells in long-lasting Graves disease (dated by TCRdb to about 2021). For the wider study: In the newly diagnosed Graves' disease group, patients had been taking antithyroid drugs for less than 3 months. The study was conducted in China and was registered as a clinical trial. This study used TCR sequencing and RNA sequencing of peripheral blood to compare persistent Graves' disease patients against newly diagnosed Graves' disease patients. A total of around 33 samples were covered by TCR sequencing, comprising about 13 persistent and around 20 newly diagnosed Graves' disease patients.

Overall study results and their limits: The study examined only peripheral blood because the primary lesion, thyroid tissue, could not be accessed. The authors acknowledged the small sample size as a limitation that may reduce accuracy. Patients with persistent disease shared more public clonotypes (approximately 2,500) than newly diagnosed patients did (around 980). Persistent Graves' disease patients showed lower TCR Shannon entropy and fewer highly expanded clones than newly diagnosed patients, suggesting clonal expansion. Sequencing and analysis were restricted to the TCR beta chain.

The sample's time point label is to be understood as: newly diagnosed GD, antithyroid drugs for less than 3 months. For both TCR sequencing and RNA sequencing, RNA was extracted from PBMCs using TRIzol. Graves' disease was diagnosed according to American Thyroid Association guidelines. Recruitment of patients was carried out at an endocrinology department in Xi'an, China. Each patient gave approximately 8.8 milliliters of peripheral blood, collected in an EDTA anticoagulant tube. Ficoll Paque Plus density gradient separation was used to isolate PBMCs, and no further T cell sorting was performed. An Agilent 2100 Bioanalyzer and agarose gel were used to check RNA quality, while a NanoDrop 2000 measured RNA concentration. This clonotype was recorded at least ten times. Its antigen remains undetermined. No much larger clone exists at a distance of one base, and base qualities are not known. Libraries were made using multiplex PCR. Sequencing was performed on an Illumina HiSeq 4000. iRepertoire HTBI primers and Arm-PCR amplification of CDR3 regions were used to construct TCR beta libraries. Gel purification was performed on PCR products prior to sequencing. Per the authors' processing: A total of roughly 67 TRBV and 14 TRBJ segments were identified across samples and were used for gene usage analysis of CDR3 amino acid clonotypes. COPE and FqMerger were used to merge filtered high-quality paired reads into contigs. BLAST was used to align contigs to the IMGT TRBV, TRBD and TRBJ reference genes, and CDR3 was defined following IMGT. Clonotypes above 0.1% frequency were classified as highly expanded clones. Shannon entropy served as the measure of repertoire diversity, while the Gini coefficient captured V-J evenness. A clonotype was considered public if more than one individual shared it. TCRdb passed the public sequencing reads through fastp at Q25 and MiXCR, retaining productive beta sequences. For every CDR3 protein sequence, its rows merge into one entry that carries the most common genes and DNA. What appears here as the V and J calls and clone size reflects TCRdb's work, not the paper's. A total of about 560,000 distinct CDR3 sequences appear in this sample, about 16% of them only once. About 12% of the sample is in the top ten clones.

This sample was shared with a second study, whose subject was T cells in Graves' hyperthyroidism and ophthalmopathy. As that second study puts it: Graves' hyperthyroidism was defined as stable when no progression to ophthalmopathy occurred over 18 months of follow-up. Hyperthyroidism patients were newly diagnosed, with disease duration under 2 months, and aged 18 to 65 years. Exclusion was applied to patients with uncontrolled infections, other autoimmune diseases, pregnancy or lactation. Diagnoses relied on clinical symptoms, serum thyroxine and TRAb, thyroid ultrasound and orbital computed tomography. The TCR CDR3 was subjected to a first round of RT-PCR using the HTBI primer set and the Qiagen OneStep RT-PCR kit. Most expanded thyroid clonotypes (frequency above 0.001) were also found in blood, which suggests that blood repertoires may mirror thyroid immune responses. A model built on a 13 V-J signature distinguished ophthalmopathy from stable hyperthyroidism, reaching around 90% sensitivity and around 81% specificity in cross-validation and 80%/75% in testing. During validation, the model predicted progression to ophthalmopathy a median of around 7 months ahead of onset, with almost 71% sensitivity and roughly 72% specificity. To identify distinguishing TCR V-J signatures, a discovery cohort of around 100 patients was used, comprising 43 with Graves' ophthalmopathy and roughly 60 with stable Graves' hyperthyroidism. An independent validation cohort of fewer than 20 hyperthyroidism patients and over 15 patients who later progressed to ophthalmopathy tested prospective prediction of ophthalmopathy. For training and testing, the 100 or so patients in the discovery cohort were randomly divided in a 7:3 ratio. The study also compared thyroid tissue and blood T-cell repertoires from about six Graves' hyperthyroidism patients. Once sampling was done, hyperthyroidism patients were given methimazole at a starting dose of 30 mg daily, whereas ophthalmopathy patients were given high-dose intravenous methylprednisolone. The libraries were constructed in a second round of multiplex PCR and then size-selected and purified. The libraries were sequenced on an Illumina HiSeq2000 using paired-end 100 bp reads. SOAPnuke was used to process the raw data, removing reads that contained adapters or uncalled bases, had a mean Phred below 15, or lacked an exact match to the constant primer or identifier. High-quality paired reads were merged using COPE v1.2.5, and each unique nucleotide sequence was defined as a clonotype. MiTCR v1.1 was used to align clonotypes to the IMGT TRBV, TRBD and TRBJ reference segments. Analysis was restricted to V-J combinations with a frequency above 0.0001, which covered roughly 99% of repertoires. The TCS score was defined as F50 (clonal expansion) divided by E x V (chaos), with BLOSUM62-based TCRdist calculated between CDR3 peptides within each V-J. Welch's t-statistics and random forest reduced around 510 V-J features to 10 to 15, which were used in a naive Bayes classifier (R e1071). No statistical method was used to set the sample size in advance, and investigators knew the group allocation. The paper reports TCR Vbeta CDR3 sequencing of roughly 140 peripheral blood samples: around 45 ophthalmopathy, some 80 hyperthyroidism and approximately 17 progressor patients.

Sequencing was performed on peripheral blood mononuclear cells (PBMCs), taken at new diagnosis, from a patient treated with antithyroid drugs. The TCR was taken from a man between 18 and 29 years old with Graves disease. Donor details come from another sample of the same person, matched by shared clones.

The CDR3 region reads CSAAKDRVQETQYF. The nucleotide sequence reads as follows: TGCAGTGCTGCTAAGGACAGGGTCCAAGAGACCCAGTACTTC. Here the chain combines TRBV20-1 and TRBJ2-5, with 8 central nucleotides matching TRBD1. V lost 5 bases and J lost 1 base, and the count of bases not matched to a germline gene is 6. For CDR1 and CDR2, the germline V gene (reference sequence) lists DFQATT and SNEGSKA. The CDR3 measures 14 amino acids from cysteine to phenylalanine. Of the read, only the CDR3 DNA is kept; its 42 bases are in frame from base 1.